This TCR beta chain was obtained from a study of blood T cell repertoires in COVID-19 (dated by TCRdb to 2018 to 2021). In terms of the full investigation: Collaborator samples came from the United States, Italy and Spain and covered acute and convalescent phases of COVID-19. The material from the prospective study consisted of cDNA or gDNA derived from T cells, B-cell-depleted T cells, or PBMCs. The dataset comprised deeply sampled blood TCRbeta repertoires from subjects exposed to, actively infected with, or recovered from COVID-19. The repertoires were released in a freely available public database meant as a resource for research on the immune response to SARS-CoV-2. Samples came from the ongoing ImmuneRACE study (first 160 participants) plus 1,254 subjects from 6 global collaborators. Nearly every sample came with metadata listing a de-identified subject ID, COVID-19 status, age in years and sex. Where HLA class I and class II types were available, the types were taken from metadata supplied by the sample provider, not from assay-based typing.

Collaborating institutions collected whole blood in K2EDTA tubes following their own protocols. For TCRbeta analysis, collaborators shipped samples as frozen whole blood, isolated PBMCs, or DNA extracted from either of those sample types. The paper as a whole reports these results and caveats: Clinical and demographic metadata were provided uncurated, with the amount varying by source and participant.

TCRbeta CDR3 regions were amplified from genomic DNA using the immunoSEQ Assay, a bias-controlled multiplex PCR. Per the original workflow: Nucleated cell counts per sample were estimated from amplification of reference gene primers within the assay. To quantify the absolute abundance of each unique TCRbeta CDR3 rearrangement, sequence reads were collapsed and filtered. For each sample, productive Simpson clonality was calculated as the square root of Simpson's diversity index across productive rearrangements. TCRdb carries this immuneACCESS record with in-frame sequences only. Its versions omit some clonotypes, under half of them owing to an unresolved V gene in the studies checked, with the rest unexplained. The D gene and trimming were derived from the DNA, and the V and J assignments and clone size from that table. This sample holds 90,000 to 150,000 clones; approximately 80% were observed only once. The ten largest clones add up to 2% to 3% of the sample.

Comments on this clone: Which antigen it targets is not known. It has no much larger one-base neighbor in the sample; base qualities were not kept.

The sequence was obtained from a man aged 50-60 years with acute or convalescent COVID-19. Sequencing was carried out using peripheral blood.

The sequenced DNA: TGTGCCAGCAGTTACTGGACTGGCGGAAACACCATATATTTT. The translation is CASSYWTGGNTIYF. The chain couples TRBV5-5 to TRBJ1-3, with no reliable assignment of the D segment. The germline V gene (reference sequence) specifies SGHKS as CDR1 and YYEKEE as CDR2. Measured from the cysteine to the phenylalanine, the CDR3 is 14 residues long. The read is trimmed to its CDR3 DNA, 42 bases read in frame from base 1. At the junction V is shortened by 5 bases and J by 4 bases, with 13 bases in between.